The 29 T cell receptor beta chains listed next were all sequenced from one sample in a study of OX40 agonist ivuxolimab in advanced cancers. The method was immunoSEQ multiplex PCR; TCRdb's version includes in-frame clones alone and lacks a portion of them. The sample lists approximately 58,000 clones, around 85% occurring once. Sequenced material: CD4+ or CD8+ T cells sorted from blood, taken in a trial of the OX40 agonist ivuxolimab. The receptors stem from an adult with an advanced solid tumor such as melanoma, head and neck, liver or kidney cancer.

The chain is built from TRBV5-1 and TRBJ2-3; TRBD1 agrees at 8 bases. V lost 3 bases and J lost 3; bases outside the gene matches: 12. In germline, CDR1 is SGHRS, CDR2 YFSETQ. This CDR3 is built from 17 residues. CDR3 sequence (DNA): TGCGCCAGCAGCTCTGGCTACGACAGGACAGGGACAGATACGCAGTATTTT. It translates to CASSSGYDRTGTDTQYF.

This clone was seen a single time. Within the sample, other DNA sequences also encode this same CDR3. The CDR3 is CASSPPGARETQYF. As DNA, the CDR3 is TGTGCCAGCTCACCACCGGGGGCTCGGGAGACCCAGTACTTC. The rearrangement joins TRBV18 to TRBJ2-5, with a possible D match to TRBD1 (6 bases). V dropped 0 bases and J dropped 5 bases, with 10 bases sitting between them. Germline CDR1 and CDR2: KGHSH and LQKENI. This CDR3 has 14 residues.

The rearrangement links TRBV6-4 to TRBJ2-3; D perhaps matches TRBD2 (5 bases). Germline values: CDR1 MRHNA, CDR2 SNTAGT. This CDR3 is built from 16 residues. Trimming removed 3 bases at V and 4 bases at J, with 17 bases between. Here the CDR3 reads CASSDEASRGSDTQYF. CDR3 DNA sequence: TGTGCCAGCAGTGATGAAGCTAGTCGCGGGTCAGATACGCAGTATTTT.

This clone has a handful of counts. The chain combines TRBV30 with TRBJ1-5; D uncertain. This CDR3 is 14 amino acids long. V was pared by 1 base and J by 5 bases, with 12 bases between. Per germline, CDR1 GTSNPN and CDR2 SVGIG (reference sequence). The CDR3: CAWSGAGSHQPQHF. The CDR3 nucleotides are TGTGCCTGGAGTGGAGCGGGCAGTCATCAGCCCCAGCATTTT.

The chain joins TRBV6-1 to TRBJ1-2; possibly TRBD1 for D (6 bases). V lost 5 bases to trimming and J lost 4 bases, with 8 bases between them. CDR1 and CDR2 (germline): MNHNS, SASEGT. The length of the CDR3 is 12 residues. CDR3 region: CASSQTGYGYTF. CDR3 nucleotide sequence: TGTGCCAGCAGTCAGACAGGCTATGGCTACACCTTC.

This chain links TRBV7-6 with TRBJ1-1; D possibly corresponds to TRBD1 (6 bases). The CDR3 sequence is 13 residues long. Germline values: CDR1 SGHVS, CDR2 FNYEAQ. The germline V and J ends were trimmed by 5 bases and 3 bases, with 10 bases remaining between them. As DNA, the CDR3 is TGTGCCAGCAGCCGTACAGGGCACACTGAAGCTTTCTTT. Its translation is CASSRTGHTEAFF.

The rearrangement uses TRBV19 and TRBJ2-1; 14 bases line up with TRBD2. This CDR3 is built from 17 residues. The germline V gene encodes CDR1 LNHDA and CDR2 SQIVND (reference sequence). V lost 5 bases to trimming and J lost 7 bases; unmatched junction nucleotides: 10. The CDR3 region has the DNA TGTGCCAGTAGTCCTACCGGGACTAGCGGGAGTGATAATGAGCAGTTCTTC. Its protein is CASSPTGTSGSDNEQFF.

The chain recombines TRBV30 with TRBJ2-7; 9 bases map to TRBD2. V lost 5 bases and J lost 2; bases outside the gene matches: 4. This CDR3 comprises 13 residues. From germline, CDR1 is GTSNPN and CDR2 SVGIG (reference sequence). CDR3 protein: CAWETSGTYEQYF. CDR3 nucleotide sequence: TGTGCCTGGGAGACTAGCGGAACCTACGAGCAGTACTTC. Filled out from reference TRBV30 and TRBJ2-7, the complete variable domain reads SQTIHQWPATLVQPVGSPLSLECTVEGTSNPNLYWYRQAAGRGLQLLFYSVGIGQISSEVPQNLSASRPQDRQFILSSKKLLLSDSGFYLCAWETSGTYEQYFGPGTRLTVT.

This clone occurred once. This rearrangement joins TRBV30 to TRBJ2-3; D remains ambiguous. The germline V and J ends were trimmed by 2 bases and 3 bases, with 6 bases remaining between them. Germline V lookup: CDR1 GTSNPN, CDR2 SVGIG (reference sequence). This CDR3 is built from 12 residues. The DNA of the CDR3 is TGTGCCTGGAGTCCCGGTACAGATACGCAGTATTTT. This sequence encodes CAWSPGTDTQYF.

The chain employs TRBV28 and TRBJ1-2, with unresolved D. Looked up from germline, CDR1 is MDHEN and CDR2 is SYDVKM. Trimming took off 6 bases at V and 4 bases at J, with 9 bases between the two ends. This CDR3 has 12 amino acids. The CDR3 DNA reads TGTGCCAGCAGAGACAACCTCTATGGCTACACCTTC. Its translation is CASRDNLYGYTF.

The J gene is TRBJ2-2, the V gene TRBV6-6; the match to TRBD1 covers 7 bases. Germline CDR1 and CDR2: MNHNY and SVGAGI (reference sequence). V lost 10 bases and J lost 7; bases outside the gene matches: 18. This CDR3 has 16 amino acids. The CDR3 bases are TGTGCCAACAGCCCCACAGGGGTCGGTCTTGTCGGGGAGCTGTTTTTT. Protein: CANSPTGVGLVGELFF.

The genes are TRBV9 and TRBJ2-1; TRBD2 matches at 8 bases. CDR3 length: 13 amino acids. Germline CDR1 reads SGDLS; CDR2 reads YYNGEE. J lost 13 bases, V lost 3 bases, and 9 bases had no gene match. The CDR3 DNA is TGTGCCAGCAGCGCACCCGGACTAGCCCACCAGTTCTTC. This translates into CASSAPGLAHQFF.

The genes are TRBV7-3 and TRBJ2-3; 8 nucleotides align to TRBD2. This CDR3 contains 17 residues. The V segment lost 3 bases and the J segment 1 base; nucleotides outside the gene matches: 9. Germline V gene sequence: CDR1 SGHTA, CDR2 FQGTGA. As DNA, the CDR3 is TGTGCCAGCAGCTTGGTCGGGAGGGCCGGGGGCACAGATACGCAGTATTTT. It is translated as CASSLVGRAGGTDTQYF.

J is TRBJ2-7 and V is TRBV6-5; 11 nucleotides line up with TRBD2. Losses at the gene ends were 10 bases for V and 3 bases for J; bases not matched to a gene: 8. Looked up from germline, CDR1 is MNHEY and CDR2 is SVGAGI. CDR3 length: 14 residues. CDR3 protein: CATVLAGGDYEQYF. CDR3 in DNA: TGTGCCACAGTTCTAGCGGGAGGCGACTACGAGCAGTACTTC.

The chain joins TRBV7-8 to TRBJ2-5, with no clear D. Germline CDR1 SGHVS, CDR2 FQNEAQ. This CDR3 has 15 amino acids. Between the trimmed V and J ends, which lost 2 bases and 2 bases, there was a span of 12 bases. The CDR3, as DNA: TGTGCCAGCAGCTTACGGGCAAGTAGGCAAGAGACCCAGTACTTC. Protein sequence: CASSLRASRQETQYF.

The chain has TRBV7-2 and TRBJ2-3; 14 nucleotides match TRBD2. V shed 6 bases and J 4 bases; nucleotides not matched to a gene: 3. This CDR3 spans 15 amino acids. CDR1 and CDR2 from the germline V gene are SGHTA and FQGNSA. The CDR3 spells CASRQGLAGADTQYF. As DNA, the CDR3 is TGTGCCAGCAGACAGGGACTAGCGGGAGCAGATACGCAGTATTTT. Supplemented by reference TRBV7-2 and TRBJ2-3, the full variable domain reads GAGVSQSPSNKVTEKGKDVELRCDPISGHTALYWYRQSLGQGLEFLIYFQGNSAPDKSGLPSDRFSAERTGGSVSTLTIQRTQQEDSAVYLCASRQGLAGADTQYFGPGTRLTVL.

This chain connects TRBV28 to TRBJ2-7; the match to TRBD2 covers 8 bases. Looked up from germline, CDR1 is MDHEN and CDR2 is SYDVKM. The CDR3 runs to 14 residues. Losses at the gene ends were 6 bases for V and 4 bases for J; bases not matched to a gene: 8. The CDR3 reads CASRGSGSVYEQYF. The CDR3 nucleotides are TGTGCCAGCAGGGGGAGCGGGAGTGTTTACGAGCAGTACTTC.

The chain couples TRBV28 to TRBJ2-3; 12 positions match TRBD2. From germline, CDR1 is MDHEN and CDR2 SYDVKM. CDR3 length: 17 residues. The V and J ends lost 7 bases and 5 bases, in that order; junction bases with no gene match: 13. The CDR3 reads CASKSSGRAVGLDTQYF. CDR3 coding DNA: TGTGCCAGCAAATCTAGCGGGAGGGCCGTCGGCTTAGATACGCAGTATTTT.

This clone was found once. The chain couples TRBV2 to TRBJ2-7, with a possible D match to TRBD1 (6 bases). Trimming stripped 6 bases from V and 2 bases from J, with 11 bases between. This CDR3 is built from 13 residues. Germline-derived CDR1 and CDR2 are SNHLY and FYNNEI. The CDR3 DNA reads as TGTGCCAGCAGCCAGGGACACACCTACGAGCAGTACTTC. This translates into CASSQGHTYEQYF.

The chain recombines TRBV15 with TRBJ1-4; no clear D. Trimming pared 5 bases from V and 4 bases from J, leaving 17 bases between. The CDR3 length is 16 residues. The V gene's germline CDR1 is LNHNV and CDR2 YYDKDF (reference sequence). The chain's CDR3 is CATSLKLHAGNEKLFF. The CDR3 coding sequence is TGTGCCACCAGCTTAAAACTCCATGCAGGTAATGAAAAACTGTTTTTT.

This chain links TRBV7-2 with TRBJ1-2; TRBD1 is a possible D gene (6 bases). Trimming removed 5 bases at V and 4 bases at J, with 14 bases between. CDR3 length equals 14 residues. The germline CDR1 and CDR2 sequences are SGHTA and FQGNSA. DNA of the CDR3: TGTGCCAGCAGCCGCAGGACAGAAACCTATGGCTACACCTTC. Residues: CASSRRTETYGYTF.

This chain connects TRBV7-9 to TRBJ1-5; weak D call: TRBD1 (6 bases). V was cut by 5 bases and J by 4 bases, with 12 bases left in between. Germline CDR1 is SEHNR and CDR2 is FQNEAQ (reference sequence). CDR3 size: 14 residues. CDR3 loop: CASSMGGPNQPQHF. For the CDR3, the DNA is TGTGCCAGCAGCATGGGGGGGCCGAATCAGCCCCAGCATTTT.

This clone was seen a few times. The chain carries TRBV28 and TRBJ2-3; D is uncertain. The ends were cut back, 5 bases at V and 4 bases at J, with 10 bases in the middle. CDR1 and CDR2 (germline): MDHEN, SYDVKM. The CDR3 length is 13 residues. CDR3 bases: TGTGCCAGCAGTCGACGAGTTGCAGATACGCAGTATTTT. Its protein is CASSRRVADTQYF.

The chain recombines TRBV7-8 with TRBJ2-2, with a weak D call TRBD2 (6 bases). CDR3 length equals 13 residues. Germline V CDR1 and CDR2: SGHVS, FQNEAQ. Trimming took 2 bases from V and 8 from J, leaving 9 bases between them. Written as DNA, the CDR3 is TGTGCCAGCAGCTTACTGCGGGAAGGGGAGCTGTTTTTT. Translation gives CASSLLREGELFF.

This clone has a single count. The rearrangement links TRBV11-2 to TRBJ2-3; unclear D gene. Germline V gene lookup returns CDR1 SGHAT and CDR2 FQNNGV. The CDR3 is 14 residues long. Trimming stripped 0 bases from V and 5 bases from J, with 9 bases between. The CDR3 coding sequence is TGTGCCAGCAGCTTAGAAATTTTGAGAGATACGCAGTATTTT. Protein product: CASSLEILRDTQYF.

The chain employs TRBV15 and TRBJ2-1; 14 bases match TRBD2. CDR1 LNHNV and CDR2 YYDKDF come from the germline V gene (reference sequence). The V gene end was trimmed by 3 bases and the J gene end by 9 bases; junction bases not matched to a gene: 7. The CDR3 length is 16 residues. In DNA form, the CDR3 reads TGTGCCACCAGCAGGGACAGACTAGCGGGAGGGCGTGAGCAGTTCTTC. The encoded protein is CATSRDRLAGGREQFF.

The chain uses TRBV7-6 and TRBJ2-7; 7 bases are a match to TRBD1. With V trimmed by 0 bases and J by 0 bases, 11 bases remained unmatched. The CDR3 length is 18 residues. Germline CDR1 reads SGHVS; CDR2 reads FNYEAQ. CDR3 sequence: CASSLAREETGSSYEQYF. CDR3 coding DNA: TGTGCCAGCAGCTTAGCCCGGGAAGAGACAGGGAGCTCCTACGAGCAGTACTTC.

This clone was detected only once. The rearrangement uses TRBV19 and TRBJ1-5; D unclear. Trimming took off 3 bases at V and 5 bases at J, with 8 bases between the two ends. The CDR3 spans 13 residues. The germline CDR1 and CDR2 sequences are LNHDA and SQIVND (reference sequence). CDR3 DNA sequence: TGTGCCAGTAGTATTGCCGGGGATCAGCCCCAGCATTTT. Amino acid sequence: CASSIAGDQPQHF.

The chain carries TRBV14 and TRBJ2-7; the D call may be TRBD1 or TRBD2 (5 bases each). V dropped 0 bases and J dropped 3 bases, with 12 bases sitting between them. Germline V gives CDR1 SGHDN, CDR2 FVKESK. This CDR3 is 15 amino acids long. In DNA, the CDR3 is TGTGCCAGCAGCCAAGAAACGGGGCAGGGCTACGAGCAGTACTTC. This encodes CASSQETGQGYEQYF.